The rows below give T cell receptor beta chains drawn from one sample of a study of blood T cell repertoires in COVID-19. Using immunoSEQ multiplex PCR, the repertoire was profiled, and TCRdb retains in-frame clones only, with some absent. Here the sample spans fewer than 300,000 clones, roughly 84% being singletons. Sequencing used peripheral blood. The receptors were sampled from a woman aged 18 to 35 with acute or convalescent COVID-19. Both conserved end residues are part of each CDR3. A D gene is named only where the DNA matches it firmly. Clone size is not always given. Where it is, it says once, few, many or a class for expanded clones.

D	size	V	J	CDR3	DNA
TRBD2	NA	TRBV28	TRBJ2-3	CASSLKAGVTDTQYF	TGTGCCAGCAGCCTAAAAGCGGGAGTCACAGATACGCAGTATTTT
TRBD1	NA	TRBV6-5	TRBJ2-7	CASRDRGVGEQYF	TGTGCCAGCCGGGACAGAGGGGTGGGCGAGCAGTACTTC
TRBD2	NA	TRBV7-2	TRBJ2-7	CASSLANLPGLAGVSSYEQYF	TGTGCCAGCAGCTTAGCTAACTTGCCGGGACTAGCGGGGGTTAGTTCCTACGAGCAGTACTTC
NA	NA	TRBV19	TRBJ2-3	CASSQATDTQYF	TGTGCCAGTAGCCAGGCAACAGATACGCAGTATTTT
TRBD2	NA	TRBV19	TRBJ2-7	CASASRGTSGSYEQYF	TGTGCCAGTGCCTCAAGGGGGACTAGCGGGAGTTATGAGCAGTACTTC
TRBD2	NA	TRBV24-1	TRBJ2-1	CAAGSYNEQFF	TGTGCAGCGGGGAGCTACAATGAGCAGTTCTTC
TRBD2	NA	TRBV30	TRBJ2-7	CAWSVEASGRREQYF	TGTGCCTGGAGTGTAGAGGCTAGCGGGAGGAGGGAGCAGTACTTC
NA	NA	TRBV18	TRBJ1-6	CASSPRQNSPLHF	TGTGCCAGCTCACCAAGACAGAATTCACCCCTCCACTTT
TRBD2	NA	TRBV7-2	TRBJ2-1	CASSSPLAGVDRGEQFF	TGTGCCAGCAGCTCGCCCCTAGCGGGAGTAGATAGGGGTGAGCAGTTCTTC
TRBD2	NA	TRBV2	TRBJ2-5	CASRKASGTGETQYF	TGTGCCAGCAGGAAGGCTAGCGGGACTGGGGAGACCCAGTACTTC
NA	NA	TRBV19	TRBJ1-4	CASSIALLSSVEKLFF	TGTGCCAGTAGTATAGCACTCCTATCTTCTGTGGAAAAACTGTTTTTT
TRBD1	NA	TRBV11-2	TRBJ1-1	CASSPWAGGMNTEAFF	TGTGCCAGCAGCCCCTGGGCAGGGGGCATGAACACTGAAGCTTTCTTT
TRBD1	NA	TRBV19	TRBJ1-5	CASSIPGTGWWQPQHF	TGTGCCAGTAGTATCCCCGGGACAGGGTGGTGGCAGCCCCAGCATTTT
TRBD1	NA	TRBV9	TRBJ1-4	CASSVGRGRLNEKLFF	TGTGCCAGCAGCGTAGGGAGGGGGCGACTTAATGAAAAACTGTTTTTT
NA	NA	TRBV7-9	TRBJ1-2	CASSFFGRNYGYTF	TGTGCCAGCAGCTTTTTTGGGAGAAACTATGGCTACACCTTC
TRBD1	few	TRBV7-8	TRBJ1-5	CASSSGTGFFSNQPQHF	TGTGCCAGCAGCTCCGGGACAGGGTTTTTTAGCAATCAGCCCCAGCATTTT
TRBD1	few	TRBV2	TRBJ1-5	CASSVDRVGQPQHF	TGTGCCAGCAGTGTAGACAGGGTGGGCCAGCCCCAGCATTTT
NA	NA	TRBV27	TRBJ1-1	CASSSRTEAFF	TGTGCCAGCAGTTCCCGCACTGAAGCTTTCTTT
NA	NA	TRBV30	TRBJ2-3	CAAYGGGLNTQYF	TGTGCCGCCTACGGGGGAGGTCTGAATACGCAGTATTTT
TRBD1	NA	TRBV27	TRBJ2-3	CASSLRDRITDTQYF	TGTGCCAGCAGTCTACGGGACAGGATAACAGATACGCAGTATTTT